One T cell receptor beta chain is described in this entry. Between the trimmed V and J ends, which lost 3 bases and 4 bases, there was a span of 5 bases. Per germline, CDR1 MDHEN and CDR2 SYDVKM. The CDR3 length is 12 residues. This specimen comes from a study of OX40 agonist ivuxolimab in advanced cancers. On the study more broadly: Aged roughly 23 to 79 with a mean of 60 years, they were more than 80% male.

Some clones are missing from TCRdb's copy, which holds only in-frame ones; the method was immunoSEQ multiplex PCR. The sample records roughly 90,000 clones, more than 80% being singletons. The J gene is TRBJ2-3, the V gene TRBV28; no clear D gene. The sample in question was CD4+ or CD8+ T cells sorted from blood, obtained in a trial of the OX40 agonist ivuxolimab. The origin of this receptor is an adult with an advanced solid tumor such as melanoma, head and neck, liver or kidney cancer. The CDR3 DNA follows: TGTGCCAGCAGTTTTATGCCAGATACGCAGTATTTT. Protein: CASSFMPDTQYF.